This record concerns one TCR beta chain sequence. This sample was included in a study of blood T cell repertoires in COVID-19. Overall study context: Acute-phase and convalescent COVID-19 samples originated in the United States, Italy and Spain. From T cells, B-cell-depleted T cells, or PBMCs came the material, which was cDNA or gDNA.

The CDR3 runs 14 residues. V lost 1 base and J 8 bases, leaving 12 bases between the germline ends. The V gene's germline CDR1 is SGHRS and CDR2 YFSETQ. In the source study's methods: Nucleated cell counts were estimated from reference gene primer amplification. The table came from immunoSEQ multiplex PCR; TCRdb's copy has only in-frame clones and leaves some out. Clone size and the V and J calls come from that table; the DNA yielded D and trimming. The sample carries around 700,000 clones, 85% to 90% recorded once. What was sequenced was peripheral blood. The sequence derives from a woman younger than 30 with acute or convalescent COVID-19. V usage is TRBV5-1 and J usage is TRBJ1-4; TRBD1 is a possible D gene (5 bases). CDR3 DNA sequence: TGCGCCAGCAGCTTGCGACAGTCTGGAGAAAAACTGTTTTTT. Translating it yields CASSLRQSGEKLFF.